The T cell receptor beta chain described here comes from a study of CD8+CD57+ T cells in acquired aplastic anemia. Whole-study context: Average CD4+ read depth in healthy donors was around 9.9 million reads.

The TCR beta profiling, which covered VDJ combination and CDR3 sequence, was carried out using genomic DNA as the template. TCRdb reanalysed the reads using MiXCR and keeps one entry per CDR3 protein. The sample consists of 130,000 or so distinct CDR3 sequences, around two fifths of them appearing once. This clonotype was found many times. This TCR came from a human donor in good health, serving as a control. The sequenced sample was sorted CD4+, CD8+, or CD8+CD57+ T cells (not recorded which) from PBMCs.

CDR3 nucleotide sequence: TGTGCCAGTAGCGATAACAGGAATAGCTACACCTTC. Translated, it gives CASSDNRNSYTF. The chain employs TRBV19 and TRBJ1-2, with TRBD1 as a possible D gene (5 bases). The V gene lost 6 bases and the J gene lost 9 bases, with 14 bases spanning the gap. The germline gives CDR1 LNHDA, CDR2 SQIVND (reference sequence). CDR3 length equals 12 residues. The full variable domain, in which reference TRBV19 and TRBJ1-2 provide the parts outside the CDR3, is DGGITQSPKYLFRKEGQNVTLSCEQNLNHDAMYWYRQDPGQGLRLIYYSQIVNDFQKGDIAEGYSVSREKKESFPLTVTSAQKNPTAFYLCASSDNRNSYTFGSGTRLTVV.